This T cell receptor (beta chain) was obtained from a study of cytomegalovirus exposure and HLA in healthy donors. Study-wide points: Follow-up analysis seemed to connect common viral pathogens with several of the most significant clusters identified. Sequencing depth roughly uniform across donors was assumed in presence/absence analyses.

A note on this clone: What it binds is unknown.

60 Vbeta and 13 Jbeta primers were used in PCR. TCRdb's copy holds only in-frame clones and misses some; the assay was immunoSEQ multiplex PCR. The sample has some 170,000 clones, approximately 80% seen once. This CDR3 contains 14 residues. V shed 6 bases, J shed 9 bases, and the junction held 10 bases outside the gene matches. Germline CDR1 MNHEY, CDR2 SVGAGI. The sequenced sample was PBMCs. The chain has TRBV6-5 and TRBJ1-5; 8 bases are shared with TRBD1. This clonotype originated in a woman aged 18-35 years in good health and CMV-seronegative. CDR3 nucleotides: TGTGCCAGCAGCCCTCCTGGACAGGGAAGGCCCCAGCATTTT. Amino acid sequence: CASSPPGQGRPQHF.